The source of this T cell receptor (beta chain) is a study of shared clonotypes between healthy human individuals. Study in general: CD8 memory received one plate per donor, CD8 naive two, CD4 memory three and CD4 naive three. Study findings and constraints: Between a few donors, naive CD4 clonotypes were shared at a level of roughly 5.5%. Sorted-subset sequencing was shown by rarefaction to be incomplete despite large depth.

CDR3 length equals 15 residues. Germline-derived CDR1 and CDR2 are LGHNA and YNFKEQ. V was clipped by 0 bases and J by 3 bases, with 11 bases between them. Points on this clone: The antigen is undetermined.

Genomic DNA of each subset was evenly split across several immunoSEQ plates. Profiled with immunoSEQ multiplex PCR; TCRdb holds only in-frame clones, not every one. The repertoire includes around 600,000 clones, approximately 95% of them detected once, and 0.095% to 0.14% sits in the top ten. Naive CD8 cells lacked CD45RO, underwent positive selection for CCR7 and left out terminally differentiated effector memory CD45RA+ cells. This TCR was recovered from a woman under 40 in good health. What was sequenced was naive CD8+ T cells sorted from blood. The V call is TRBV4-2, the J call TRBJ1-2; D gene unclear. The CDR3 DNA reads TGTGCCAGCAGCCAAGAACGTGGCAGCTACTATGGCTACACCTTC. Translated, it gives CASSQERGSYYGYTF.